This TCR beta chain is from a study of T cell repertoires in cytomegalovirus infection. Overall study findings and caveats: Pooled public TCR beta family frequency picked out CMV carriers with the relevant HLA. Predominance within the ex vivo response was attributable to HLA-C-restricted CMV-specific TCR beta clonotypes.

Using its own MiXCR run on the reads, TCRdb lists one record per CDR3 protein. The sample shows under 800,000 distinct CDR3 sequences, roughly 26% of them seen only once. This clonotype was found a few times. The antigen is not known. CDR3 length: 14 amino acids. Trimming took 4 bases from V and 10 from J, leaving 19 bases between them. Per the germline V gene, CDR1 is MDHEN and CDR2 is SYDVKM. V gene TRBV28 combines with J gene TRBJ1-1; possibly TRBD1 for D (5 bases). This clonotype was sampled from a human donor in good health (CMV status not recorded). Some clones in this sample may be carry-over from other donors' samples. The sample comprised CD8+ T cells from PBMCs. CDR3 sequence (DNA): TGTGCCAGCAGTTATAATCAGCAGGGTCGTTCAGCTTTCTTT. It is translated as CASSYNQQGRSAFF.